One sample yielded the 30 T cell receptor beta chains listed below, sequenced in a study of T-cell reconstitution after alpha-beta-depleted transplantation in children. Unique molecular identifiers were incorporated into the prepared TCRbeta library. Via MiXCR, TCRdb re-called the PCR reads, giving one row per CDR3 protein. The sample carries some 110,000 distinct CDR3 sequences, around 10% recorded once. The specimen comprised PBMCs, sampled before TCRalphabeta/CD19-depleted stem cell transplant. All receptors derive from a boy between 2 and 15 years old with acute lymphoblastic leukemia, due to receive a stem cell transplant.

This clonotype came up many times. The chain combines TRBV15 with TRBJ1-4; the D is unclear. The germline V gene has CDR1 LNHNV and CDR2 YYDKDF (reference sequence). The ends were cut back, 3 bases at V and 10 bases at J, with 21 bases in the middle. There are 16 residues in the CDR3. The CDR3 loop reads CATSRAGSRGVGKLFF. The CDR3 bases are TGTGCCACCAGCAGGGCAGGCAGCCGGGGAGTGGGAAAACTGTTTTTT.

This clonotype was found many times. The rearrangement uses TRBV11-3 and TRBJ1-6; D is unresolved. V gave up 1 base and J gave up 7 bases, with 5 bases separating them. The germline V gene encodes CDR1 SGHNT and CDR2 YENEEA. The CDR3 consists of 13 residues. The CDR3 here is CASSLGQNSPLHF. CDR3 sequence (DNA): TGTGCCAGCAGCTTAGGACAAAATTCACCCCTCCACTTT.

To note about this clonotype: With a much larger clone just one base away, this may be a read error. This rearrangement joins TRBV6-1 to TRBJ2-3, with 9 positions matching TRBD2. Germline loops: CDR1 MNHNS, CDR2 SASEGT. V shed 7 bases, J shed 2 bases, and the junction held 4 bases outside the gene matches. This CDR3 region has 14 residues. The CDR3 region has the DNA TGTGCCAGCACTCGACTAGCGGACACAGATACGCAGTATTTT. The encoded protein is CASTRLADTDTQYF.

This clonotype was recorded a few times. The chain uses TRBV28 and TRBJ1-2; D may be TRBD1 (5 bases). The CDR3 is 14 residues long. Trimming removed 3 bases from V and 4 bases from J, with 12 bases in between. Germline V gene data show CDR1 as MDHEN and CDR2 as SYDVKM. This chain's CDR3 is CASSLGDSSYGYTF. The CDR3 DNA reads TGTGCCAGCAGTTTGGGCGACAGCTCCTATGGCTACACCTTC.

A few counts support this clonotype. J is TRBJ2-5 and V is TRBV5-1; a possible D gene is TRBD1 (7 bases). The CDR3 has 16 residues. CDR1 and CDR2 from the germline V gene are SGHRS and YFSETQ. V lost 6 bases and J lost 5, with 23 bases in between. Written as DNA, the CDR3 is TGCGCCAGCACCGGGGGAGGACAGGTCGGGCAGGAGACCCAGTACTTC. Amino acids: CASTGGGQVGQETQYF.

The chain employs TRBV30 and TRBJ2-7; 8 nucleotides match TRBD1. Germline loops: CDR1 GTSNPN, CDR2 SVGIG (reference sequence). The V gene end was trimmed by 5 bases and the J gene end by 2 bases; junction bases not matched to a gene: 8. The CDR3 consists of 14 residues. This chain's CDR3 is CAWADRGSTYEQYF. The CDR3 DNA reads as TGTGCCTGGGCAGACAGGGGCTCCACCTACGAGCAGTACTTC.

This clonotype showed up many times. The chain is built from TRBV5-1 and TRBJ2-3; the D is unclear. The germline CDR1 and CDR2 sequences are SGHRS and YFSETQ. The V and J ends lost 1 base and 2 bases respectively, with 17 bases between them. The CDR3 covers 17 residues. The CDR3 DNA follows: TGCGCCAGCAGCTTGAATGGCGTCTACTATTACACAGATACGCAGTATTTT. It specifies CASSLNGVYYYTDTQYF.

V is TRBV12-3 or TRBV12-4 and J is TRBJ2-1, with TRBD1 matching 7 bases. V was clipped by 6 bases and J by 4 bases; unmatched bases: 9. CDR3 size: 15 residues. CDR3 in amino acids: CASRLFTGVYNEQFF. The CDR3 coding sequence is TGTGCCAGCAGATTATTCACAGGGGTTTACAATGAGCAGTTCTTC.

The rearrangement links TRBV11-2 to TRBJ2-7; 7 nucleotides agree with TRBD1. This CDR3 comprises 17 residues. Germline V gene lookup returns CDR1 SGHAT and CDR2 FQNNGV. V lost 4 bases to trimming and J lost 3 bases; unmatched junction nucleotides: 15. The CDR3: CASSSRTHRDSRYEQYF. CDR3 coding DNA: TGTGCCAGCAGCTCGCGAACACACCGGGACAGTCGCTACGAGCAGTACTTC.

This clonotype has a single count. A much larger clone lies one base from this, so it may be a read error. This chain connects TRBV20-1 to TRBJ2-5; 11 nucleotides match TRBD2. Germline CDR1 reads DFQATT; CDR2 reads SNEGSKA (reference sequence). The CDR3 sequence is 13 residues long. Trimming took 3 bases from V and 7 from J; bases not matched to a gene: 4. The CDR3: CSASLAGGGTQYF. DNA of the CDR3: TGCAGTGCTAGCCTAGCGGGAGGAGGGACCCAGTACTTC.

The chain joins TRBV6-6 to TRBJ2-3; D gene ambiguous. The CDR3 has 13 residues. Germline values: CDR1 MNHNY, CDR2 SVGAGI (reference sequence). Trimming pared 6 bases from V and 0 bases from J, leaving 7 bases between. Written as DNA, the CDR3 is TGTGCCAGCAGCTCCTTTAGCACAGATACGCAGTATTTT. It translates to CASSSFSTDTQYF.

The table lists this clonotype with a few counts. This sequence joins TRBV20-1 and TRBJ1-6; D is unclear. The V end lost 0 bases, the J end lost 6 bases, and 9 bases lay between the germline ends. Germline lookup yields CDR1 DFQATT and CDR2 SNEGSKA (reference sequence). The CDR3 runs to 14 residues. CDR3 nucleotides: TGCAGTGCTAGAGAATTCACGGTTAATTCACCCCTCCACTTT. It encodes CSAREFTVNSPLHF.

The chain carries TRBV20-1 and TRBJ2-7, with 7 bases identical to TRBD1. V trimming: 2 bases; J trimming: 4 bases; junction bases outside the gene matches: 11. The germline gives CDR1 DFQATT, CDR2 SNEGSKA (reference sequence). The CDR3 loop spans 15 amino acids. The CDR3, as DNA: TGCAGTGCTAGACGGCCCAGAGGGGGCACTTACGAGCAGTACTTC. As protein: CSARRPRGGTYEQYF.

The V and J genes are TRBV6-5 and TRBJ2-5; no definite D call. The V gene's germline CDR1 is MNHEY and CDR2 SVGAGI. The CDR3 contains 15 residues. V lost 2 bases and J lost 0, with 10 bases in between. CDR3 nucleotides: TGTGCCAGCAGTTACGAATTCGGCTACCAAGAGACCCAGTACTTC. Translated, it gives CASSYEFGYQETQYF.

In its sample, this clonotype was seen many times. As DNA, the CDR3 is TGTGCCAGCAGCCCTAGACCCCAGGAGACCCAGTACTTC. Translating it yields CASSPRPQETQYF. The gene calls are TRBV3-1 and TRBJ2-5; D is undetermined. Trimming took 4 bases from V and 5 from J, leaving 11 bases between them. Germline V gene data show CDR1 as LGHDT and CDR2 as YNNKEL (reference sequence). CDR3 size: 13 residues.

This clonotype was found a few times. The rearrangement joins TRBV20-1 to TRBJ2-2; D not resolved. The germline V gene encodes CDR1 DFQATT and CDR2 SNEGSKA (reference sequence). This CDR3 has 11 amino acids. The V and J ends lost 6 bases and 8 bases respectively, with 10 bases between them. CDR3 in DNA: TGCAGTGCCAAGATCGCTGGGGAGCTGTTTTTT. It encodes CSAKIAGELFF.

In its sample, this clonotype was seen a few times. The chain has TRBV5-1 and TRBJ2-2; TRBD1 matches 10 bases. Germline lookup yields CDR1 SGHRS and CDR2 YFSETQ. This CDR3 comprises 17 residues. Trimming cost V 0 bases and J 5 bases; bases outside gene matches: 7. The DNA of the CDR3 is TGCGCCAGCAGCTTGGCGGGACAGGGGTCTCGTACCGGGGAGCTGTTTTTT. It yields the protein CASSLAGQGSRTGELFF.

This clonotype was found a few times. The V gene is TRBV12-3 or TRBV12-4, the J gene TRBJ1-1; D gene uncertain. This CDR3 region has 14 residues. The V end was cut by 7 bases, the J end by 5 bases, with 17 bases between. CDR3 coding DNA: TGTGCCAGCACCCAAGCTACGGACGGGACTGAAGCTTTCTTT. This codes for CASTQATDGTEAFF.

This clonotype has ten or more counts. V is TRBV6-1 and J is TRBJ2-1; 11 bases match TRBD1. Germline V gene sequence: CDR1 MNHNS, CDR2 SASEGT. V dropped 7 bases and J dropped 11; count of bases not matched to a gene: 10. The CDR3 is 14 amino acids. CDR3 protein: CASKGRTGGAKQFF. CDR3 nucleotide sequence: TGTGCCAGCAAGGGGAGGACAGGGGGCGCGAAGCAGTTCTTC.

Many counts were recorded for this clonotype. The V gene is TRBV9, the J gene TRBJ1-2, with 10 bases that match TRBD1. V was clipped by 3 bases and J by 6 bases; unmatched bases: 2. Germline-derived CDR1 and CDR2 are SGDLS and YYNGEE. The CDR3 contains 13 residues. The CDR3 reads CASSATGGDGYTF. The CDR3, as DNA: TGTGCCAGCAGCGCGACAGGGGGCGATGGCTACACCTTC.

This clonotype was counted only a few times. The V call is TRBV2, the J call TRBJ2-7; D uncertain. CDR1 SNHLY and CDR2 FYNNEI come from the germline V gene. This CDR3 has 13 residues. Trimming left V 4 bases short and J 0 bases short, with 7 bases between. DNA for the CDR3: TGTGCCAGCAGTGCCGGCGGCTCCTACGAGCAGTACTTC. Its translation is CASSAGGSYEQYF.

This clonotype has a handful of counts. J is TRBJ2-5 and V is TRBV14; D gene ambiguous. The V and J ends lost 1 base and 0 bases respectively, with 9 bases between them. The V gene's germline CDR1 is SGHDN and CDR2 FVKESK. The CDR3 loop spans 15 amino acids. CDR3 sequence reads: CASSQGRRNQETQYF. The CDR3 region has the DNA TGTGCCAGCAGCCAAGGGCGACGCAACCAAGAGACCCAGTACTTC.

At least ten counts were recorded for this clonotype. The V call is TRBV20-1, the J call TRBJ2-1; 11 bases map to TRBD2. J lost 1 base, V lost 2 bases, and 10 bases had no gene match. CDR1 and CDR2 from the germline V gene are DFQATT and SNEGSKA (reference sequence). The CDR3 sequence is 18 residues long. CDR3 amino acids: CSARSLGGTSGSYNEQFF. The CDR3 DNA sequence: TGCAGTGCTAGATCACTCGGAGGGACTAGCGGATCCTACAATGAGCAGTTCTTC.

This clonotype was observed many times. The CDR3 bases are TGTGCCAGCAGTTGGGAGGGGAACCAGCCCCAGCATTTT. It is translated as CASSWEGNQPQHF. This chain connects TRBV12-3 or TRBV12-4 to TRBJ1-5; TRBD1 might be the D (5 bases). V lost 4 bases and J lost 7, with 11 bases in between. The CDR3 totals 13 residues.

This clonotype has only a few counts. The chain has TRBV30 and TRBJ1-5; D unclear. Germline-derived CDR1 and CDR2 are GTSNPN and SVGIG (reference sequence). Trimming took off 1 base at V and 4 bases at J, with 14 bases between the two ends. CDR3 length: 15 residues. The DNA of the CDR3 is TGTGCCTGGAGTGAGGCACTGGGCCGTAATCAGCCCCAGCATTTT. Translation: CAWSEALGRNQPQHF.

This chain joins TRBV20-1 and TRBJ2-5; 11 bases are shared with TRBD2. Trimming at V came to 5 bases and at J to 3 bases, leaving 8 bases not matched to a gene. The CDR3 is 15 residues long. Germline-derived CDR1 and CDR2 are DFQATT and SNEGSKA (reference sequence). CDR3 in DNA: TGCAGTGCTGGTCGGACTAGCGGGCAAAAAGAGACCCAGTACTTC. The encoded protein is CSAGRTSGQKETQYF.

In its sample, this clonotype was seen a few times. This CDR3 reads CASSGNNEQFF. The CDR3 bases are TGTGCCAGCAGTGGGAACAATGAGCAGTTCTTC. This chain joins TRBV6-1 and TRBJ2-1; D call uncertain. Trimming took off 4 bases at V and 5 bases at J, with 3 bases between the two ends. Germline V gene sequence: CDR1 MNHNS, CDR2 SASEGT. CDR3 size: 11 residues.

This clonotype was seen more than once but under ten times. This chain links TRBV29-1 with TRBJ2-5; 8 bases align to TRBD1. Germline CDR1 and CDR2: SQVTM and ANQGSEA. Trimming cost V 7 bases and J 5 bases; bases outside gene matches: 6. CDR3 length: 12 residues. As DNA, the CDR3 is TGCAGCGCGGGACAGGCGGTGGAGACCCAGTACTTC. Translated, it gives CSAGQAVETQYF.

This clonotype showed up just a few times. V and J are TRBV4-2 and TRBJ1-5; 8 nucleotides line up with TRBD1. Germline CDR1 is LGHNA and CDR2 is YNFKEQ. Unmatched junction bases numbered 10, after V lost 0 bases and J lost 6 bases. The CDR3 loop spans 17 amino acids. CDR3 sequence: CASSQDLGQGASQPQHF. The CDR3 bases are TGTGCCAGCAGCCAAGATCTAGGCCAGGGGGCGAGTCAGCCCCAGCATTTT.

This clonotype was seen ten or more times. An end of the junction does not agree with germline; a read error may underlie this. This chain joins TRBV12-3 or TRBV12-4 and TRBJ2-3; a possible D gene is TRBD2 (5 bases). The CDR3 runs 16 residues. The CDR3 coding sequence is TGTGCCAGCAGTATGAAGACCGGGATGAGAGCAGAGACGCAGTATTTT. It translates to CASSMKTGMRAETQYF.